The 11 T cell receptor beta chains presented below share a single source sample, sequenced in a study of T cell responses to AZD1222 COVID-19 vaccine (dated by TCRdb to about 2021). Interpreted using the paper, the time point label stands for: baseline before first vaccination. The receptor library was made with the immunoSEQ multiplex PCR assay. This is the immuneACCESS table as TCRdb keeps it, with only in-frame sequences that have V and J called. A part of the clones is gone; compared with another copy, unresolved V genes explain less than half, and the rest is unexplained. The sample records 34,000 or so clones, less than 90% of which are singletons. Of the sample, about 7% falls within the top ten clones. The sequencing here drew on peripheral blood, taken on day 0 of AZD1222 vaccination. Source of these receptors: an adult in good health.

The CDR3 sequence is CASSLRTGEGGYTF. DNA for the CDR3: TGTGCCAGCAGCTTAAGGACAGGGGAAGGTGGCTACACCTTC. The rearrangement uses TRBV7-2 and TRBJ1-2, with 9 positions matching TRBD1. J lost 7 bases, V lost 2 bases, and 5 bases had no gene match. Germline loops: CDR1 SGHTA, CDR2 FQGNSA. This CDR3 comprises 14 residues.

CDR3 bases: TGTGCCAGCAGCCTACGGAGGACAGGGGCCTTCTCTGGGGCCAACGTCCTGACTTTC. This sequence encodes CASSLRRTGAFSGANVLTF. The J gene is TRBJ2-6, the V gene TRBV7-3; 9 nucleotides line up with TRBD1. CDR3 length: 19 residues. The junction had 11 bases not matched to a gene; V was cut back by 5 bases and J by 0 bases. The germline V gene has CDR1 SGHTA and CDR2 FQGTGA.

V gene TRBV7-2 combines with J gene TRBJ2-7; D possibly corresponds to TRBD2 (5 bases). Trimming cost V 1 base and J 6 bases, with 13 bases left between them. Germline lookup yields CDR1 SGHTA and CDR2 FQGNSA. The CDR3 has 14 residues. The CDR3 protein is CASSLGSSPGEQYF. CDR3 nucleotide sequence: TGTGCCAGCAGCTTAGGGTCTAGCCCTGGCGAGCAGTACTTC. The variable domain in full, completed from reference TRBV7-2 and TRBJ2-7, reads GAGVSQSPSNKVTEKGKDVELRCDPISGHTALYWYRQSLGQGLEFLIYFQGNSAPDKSGLPSDRFSAERTGGSVSTLTIQRTQQEDSAVYLCASSLGSSPGEQYFGPGTRLTVT.

This chain joins TRBV5-6 and TRBJ1-2; unclear D gene. Deletions cut 3 bases from V and 0 bases from J, with 21 bases between. This CDR3 contains 18 residues. Germline V gives CDR1 SGHDT, CDR2 YYEEEE. CDR3 region: CASSYDPTATTSNYGYTF. Written as DNA, the CDR3 is TGTGCCAGCAGCTACGACCCGACGGCCACTACCTCTAACTATGGCTACACCTTC.

This clone was seen a single time. The rearrangement joins TRBV5-1 to TRBJ2-6; TRBD1 aligns across 8 bases. V trimming: 4 bases; J trimming: 4 bases; junction bases outside the gene matches: 7. Germline V gene sequence: CDR1 SGHRS, CDR2 YFSETQ. This CDR3 is built from 16 residues. CDR3 loop: CASSAQGATGANVLTF. In nucleotides, the CDR3 is TGCGCCAGCAGCGCGCAGGGGGCGACCGGGGCCAACGTCCTGACTTTC.

The rearrangement joins TRBV19 to TRBJ1-5; D perhaps matches TRBD1 (6 bases). V lost 6 bases and J lost 0, with 12 bases in between. The length of the CDR3 is 15 residues. CDR1 is LNHDA and CDR2 is SQIVND in the germline V gene (reference sequence). CDR3 nucleotides: TGTGCCAGTAGATGGGGGGCCCATAGCAATCAGCCCCAGCATTTT. Translating gives CASRWGAHSNQPQHF.

The chain is built from TRBV19 and TRBJ1-2; possible D gene TRBD1, 5 bases. CDR1 LNHDA and CDR2 SQIVND come from the germline V gene (reference sequence). V was cut by 5 bases and J by 1 base, with 14 bases left in between. The CDR3 extends over 15 amino acids. The CDR3 sequence: CASSSRDLVNYGYTF. CDR3 in DNA: TGTGCCAGTAGTTCGAGGGACTTAGTTAACTATGGCTACACCTTC.

The V call is TRBV3-1 (or the pseudogene TRBV3-2), the J call TRBJ2-2; D unresolved. The V end was cut by 4 bases, the J end by 5 bases, with 11 bases between. This CDR3 region has 14 residues. Germline lookup yields CDR1 LGHDT and CDR2 YNNKEL (reference sequence). The CDR3 region is CASSRDLLTGELFF. CDR3 sequence (DNA): TGTGCCAGCAGCCGAGATTTGTTGACCGGGGAGCTGTTTTTT.

CDR3 loop: CASSQDLQGWYTF. The CDR3 DNA sequence: TGTGCCAGCAGCCAAGATCTACAGGGATGGTACACCTTC. The gene calls are TRBV3-1 (or the pseudogene TRBV3-2) and TRBJ1-2, with a possible D match to TRBD1 (6 bases). Per germline, CDR1 LGHDT and CDR2 YNNKEL (reference sequence). V lost 0 bases to trimming and J lost 11 bases, with 13 bases between them. The CDR3 sequence is 13 residues long.

The V and J genes are TRBV5-1 and TRBJ2-7; D is unresolved. The V gene's germline CDR1 is SGHRS and CDR2 YFSETQ. The CDR3 spans 14 residues. V was trimmed by 0 bases and J by 0 bases, leaving 7 bases between them. The CDR3 nucleotides are TGCGCCAGCAGCTTGGTCGGTTCCTCCTACGAGCAGTACTTC. Translating it yields CASSLVGSSYEQYF.

DNA of the CDR3: TGTGCCAGCAGCTCGCGGACCCCAGCCAATGAGCAGTTCTTC. This encodes CASSSRTPANEQFF. The chain is built from TRBV5-4 and TRBJ2-1; D uncertain. The CDR3 loop spans 14 amino acids. V lost 3 bases and J 6 bases, leaving 13 bases between the germline ends. Germline V CDR1 and CDR2: SGHNT, YYREEE (reference sequence).